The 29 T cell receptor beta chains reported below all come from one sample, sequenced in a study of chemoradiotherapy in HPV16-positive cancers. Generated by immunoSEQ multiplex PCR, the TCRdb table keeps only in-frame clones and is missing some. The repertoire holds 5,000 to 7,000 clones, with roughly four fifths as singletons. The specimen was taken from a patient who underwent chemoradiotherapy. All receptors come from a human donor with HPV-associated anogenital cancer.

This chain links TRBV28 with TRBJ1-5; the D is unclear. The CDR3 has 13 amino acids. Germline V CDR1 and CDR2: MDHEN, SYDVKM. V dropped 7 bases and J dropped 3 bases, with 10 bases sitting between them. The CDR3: CASNRVDNQPQHF. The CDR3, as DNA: TGTGCCAGCAACCGGGTCGACAATCAGCCCCAGCATTTT.

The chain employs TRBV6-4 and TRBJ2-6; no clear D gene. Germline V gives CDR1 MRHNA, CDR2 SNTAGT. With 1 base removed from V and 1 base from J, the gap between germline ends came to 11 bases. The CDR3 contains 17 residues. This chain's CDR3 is CASSDFRPRSGANVLTF. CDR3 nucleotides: TGTGCCAGCAGTGACTTCCGCCCGCGGTCTGGGGCCAACGTCCTGACTTTC.

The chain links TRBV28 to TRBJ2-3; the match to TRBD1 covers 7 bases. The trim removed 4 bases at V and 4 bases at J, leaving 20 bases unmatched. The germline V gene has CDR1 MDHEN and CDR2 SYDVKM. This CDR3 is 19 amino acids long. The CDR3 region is CASSSLTSLRGQVADTQYF. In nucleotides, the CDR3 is TGTGCCAGCAGTTCGCTGACTTCTTTAAGGGGGCAGGTCGCAGATACGCAGTATTTT.

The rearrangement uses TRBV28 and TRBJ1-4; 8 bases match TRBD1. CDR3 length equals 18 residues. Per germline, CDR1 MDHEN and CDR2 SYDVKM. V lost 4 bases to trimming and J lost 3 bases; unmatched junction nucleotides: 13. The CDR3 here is CASSSAPGRGPANEKLFF. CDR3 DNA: TGTGCCAGCAGTTCCGCCCCCGGCAGGGGGCCAGCTAATGAAAAACTGTTTTTT.

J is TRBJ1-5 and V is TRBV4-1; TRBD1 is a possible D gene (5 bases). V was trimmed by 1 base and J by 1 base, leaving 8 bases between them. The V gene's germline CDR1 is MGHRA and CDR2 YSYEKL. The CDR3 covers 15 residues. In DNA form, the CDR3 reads TGCGCCAGCAGCCAAGCGGCAGGGAGCAATCAGCCCCAGCATTTT. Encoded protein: CASSQAAGSNQPQHF.

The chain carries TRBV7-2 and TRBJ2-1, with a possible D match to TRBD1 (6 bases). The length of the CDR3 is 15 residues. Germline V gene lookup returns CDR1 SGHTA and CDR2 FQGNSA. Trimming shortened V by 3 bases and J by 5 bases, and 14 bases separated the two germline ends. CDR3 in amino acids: CASSLQGLSNNEQFF. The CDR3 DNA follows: TGTGCCAGCAGCTTGCAGGGGCTTTCGAACAATGAGCAGTTCTTC.

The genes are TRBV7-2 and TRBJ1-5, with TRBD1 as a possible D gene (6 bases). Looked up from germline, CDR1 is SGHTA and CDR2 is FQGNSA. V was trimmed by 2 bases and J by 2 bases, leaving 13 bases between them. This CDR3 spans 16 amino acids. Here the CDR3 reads CASSLTQGSGNQPQHF. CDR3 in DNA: TGTGCCAGCAGCTTAACGCAGGGGAGCGGCAATCAGCCCCAGCATTTT.

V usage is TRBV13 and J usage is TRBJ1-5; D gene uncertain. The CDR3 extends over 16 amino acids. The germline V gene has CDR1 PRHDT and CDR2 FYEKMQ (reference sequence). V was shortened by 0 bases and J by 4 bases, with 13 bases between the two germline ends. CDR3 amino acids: CASSLGGRALNQPQHF. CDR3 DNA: TGTGCCAGCAGCTTAGGGGGTAGGGCCCTGAATCAGCCCCAGCATTTT.

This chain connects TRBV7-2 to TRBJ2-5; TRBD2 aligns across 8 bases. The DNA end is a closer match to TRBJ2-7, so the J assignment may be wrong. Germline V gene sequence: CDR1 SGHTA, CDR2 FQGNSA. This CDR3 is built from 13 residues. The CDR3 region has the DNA TGTGCCAGCAGCTCGGTAGCGGGGCGCGAGCAGTACTTC. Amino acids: CASSSVAGREQYF.

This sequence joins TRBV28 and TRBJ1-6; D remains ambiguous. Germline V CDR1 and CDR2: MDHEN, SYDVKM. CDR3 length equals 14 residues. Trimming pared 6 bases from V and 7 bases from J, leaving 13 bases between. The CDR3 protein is CASRSTQANSPLHF. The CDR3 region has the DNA TGTGCCAGCAGGTCAACGCAGGCCAATTCACCCCTCCACTTT.

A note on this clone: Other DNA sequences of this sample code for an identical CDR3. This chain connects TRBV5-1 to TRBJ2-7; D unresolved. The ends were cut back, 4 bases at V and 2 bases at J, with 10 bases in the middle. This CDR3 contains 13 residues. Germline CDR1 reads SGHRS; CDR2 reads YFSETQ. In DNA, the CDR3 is TGCGCCAGCAGCCCGGACCCCCCCTACGAGCAGTACTTC. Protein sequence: CASSPDPPYEQYF.

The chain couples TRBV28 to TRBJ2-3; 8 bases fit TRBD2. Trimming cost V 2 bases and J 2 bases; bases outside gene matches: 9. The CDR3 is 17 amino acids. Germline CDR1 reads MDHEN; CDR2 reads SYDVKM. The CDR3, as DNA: TGTGCCAGCAGTTTACTGCGGGGGGCCCTACCCACAGATACGCAGTATTTT. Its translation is CASSLLRGALPTDTQYF.

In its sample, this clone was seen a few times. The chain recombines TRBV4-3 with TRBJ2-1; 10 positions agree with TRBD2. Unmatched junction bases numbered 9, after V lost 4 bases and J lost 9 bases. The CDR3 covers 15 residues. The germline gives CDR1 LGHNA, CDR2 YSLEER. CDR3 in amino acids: CASSRHQRGGSEQFF. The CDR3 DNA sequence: TGCGCCAGCAGCCGCCACCAGCGGGGGGGGTCTGAGCAGTTCTTC.

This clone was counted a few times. The CDR3 DNA reads TGCGCCAGCAGCTTTGCAGGGCAAGAGACCCAGTACTTC. It codes for CASSFAGQETQYF. The chain combines TRBV5-1 with TRBJ2-5, with D perhaps matching TRBD1 (5 bases). Germline-derived CDR1 and CDR2 are SGHRS and YFSETQ. With 2 bases removed from V and 2 bases from J, the gap between germline ends came to 7 bases. The CDR3 has 13 amino acids.

The CDR3 region is CASSLSQGNYGYTF. CDR3 coding DNA: TGTGCCAGCAGCTTGTCACAGGGGAACTATGGCTACACCTTC. The rearrangement links TRBV7-8 to TRBJ1-2; 7 bases line up with TRBD1. Per germline, CDR1 SGHVS and CDR2 FQNEAQ. The CDR3 runs to 14 residues. Losses at the gene ends were 3 bases for V and 2 bases for J; bases not matched to a gene: 3. Filled out from reference TRBV7-8 and TRBJ1-2, the complete variable domain reads GAGVSQSPRYKVAKRGQDVALRCDPISGHVSLFWYQQALGQGPEFLTYFQNEAQLDKSGLPSDRFFAERPEGSVSTLKIQRTQQEDSAVYLCASSLSQGNYGYTFGSGTRLTVV.

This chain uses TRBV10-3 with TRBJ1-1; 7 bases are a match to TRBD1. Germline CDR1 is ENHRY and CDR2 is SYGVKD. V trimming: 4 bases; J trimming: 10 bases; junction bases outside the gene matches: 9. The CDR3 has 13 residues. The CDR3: CAISGGQALGAFF. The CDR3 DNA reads TGTGCCATCAGTGGCGGACAGGCACTCGGAGCTTTCTTT.

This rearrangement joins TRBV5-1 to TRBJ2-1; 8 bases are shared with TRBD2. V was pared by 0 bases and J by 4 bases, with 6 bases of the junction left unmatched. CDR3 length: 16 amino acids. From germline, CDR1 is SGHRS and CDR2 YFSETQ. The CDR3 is CASSLVGGGLYNEQFF. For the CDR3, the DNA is TGCGCCAGCAGCTTGGTTGGCGGGGGGCTATACAATGAGCAGTTCTTC.

DNA of the CDR3: TGCGCCAGCAGCCAAGTTACATCGGCCTACGAGCAGTACTTC. Translation gives CASSQVTSAYEQYF. J is TRBJ2-5 and V is TRBV4-1, with unresolved D. The DNA matches TRBJ2-7 better at its end, which makes the J call doubtful. The CDR3 totals 14 residues. The V gene's germline CDR1 is MGHRA and CDR2 YSYEKL.

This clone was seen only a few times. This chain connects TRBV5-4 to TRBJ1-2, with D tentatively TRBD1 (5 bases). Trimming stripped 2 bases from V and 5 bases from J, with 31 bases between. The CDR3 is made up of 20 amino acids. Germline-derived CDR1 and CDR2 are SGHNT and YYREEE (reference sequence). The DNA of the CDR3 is TGTGCCAGCAGCTTAGGTGAGGTCAGGGCTCGCTGGTTGGCCCGTTATGGCTACACCTTC. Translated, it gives CASSLGEVRARWLARYGYTF.

In DNA, the CDR3 is TGTGCCTGGAGATCGAGGGGGTCGACAGATACGCAGTATTTT. Protein product: CAWRSRGSTDTQYF. The V call is TRBV30, the J call TRBJ2-3, with D possibly TRBD1 on 6 matching bases. CDR3 size: 14 residues. Germline V lookup: CDR1 GTSNPN, CDR2 SVGIG (reference sequence). With 3 bases removed from V and 3 bases from J, the gap between germline ends came to 13 bases.

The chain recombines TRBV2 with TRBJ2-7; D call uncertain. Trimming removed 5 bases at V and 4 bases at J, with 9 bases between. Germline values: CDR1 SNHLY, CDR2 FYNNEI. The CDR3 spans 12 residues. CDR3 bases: TGTGCCAGCAGTCCTCAGGTATACGAGCAGTACTTC. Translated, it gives CASSPQVYEQYF. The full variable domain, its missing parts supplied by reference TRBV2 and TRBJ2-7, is EPEVTQTPSHQVTQMGQEVILRCVPISNHLYFYWYRQILGQKVEFLVSFYNNEISEKSEIFDDQFSVERPDGSNFTLKIRSTKLEDSAMYFCASSPQVYEQYFGPGTRLTVT.

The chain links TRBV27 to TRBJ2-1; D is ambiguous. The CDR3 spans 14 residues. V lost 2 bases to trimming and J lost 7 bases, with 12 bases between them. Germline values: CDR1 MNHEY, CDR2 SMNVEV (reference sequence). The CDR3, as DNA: TGTGCCAGCAGTTTACAGGCCTTACCGAATGAGCAGTTCTTC. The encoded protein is CASSLQALPNEQFF.

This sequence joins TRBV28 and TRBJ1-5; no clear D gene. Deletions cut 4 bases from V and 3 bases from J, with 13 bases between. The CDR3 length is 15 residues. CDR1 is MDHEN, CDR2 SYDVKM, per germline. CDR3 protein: CASSSLRRDNQPQHF. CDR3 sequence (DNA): TGTGCCAGCAGTTCATTACGCCGGGACAATCAGCCCCAGCATTTT.

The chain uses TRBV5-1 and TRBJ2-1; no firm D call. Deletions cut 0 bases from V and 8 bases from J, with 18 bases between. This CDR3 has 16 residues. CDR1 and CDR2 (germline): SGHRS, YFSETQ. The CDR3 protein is CASSLVGWQTGDEQFF. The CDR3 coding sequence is TGCGCCAGCAGCTTGGTCGGTTGGCAAACCGGCGATGAGCAGTTCTTC.

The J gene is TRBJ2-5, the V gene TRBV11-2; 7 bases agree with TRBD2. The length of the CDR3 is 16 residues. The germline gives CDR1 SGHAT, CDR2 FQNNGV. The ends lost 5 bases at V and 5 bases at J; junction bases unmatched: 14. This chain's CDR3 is CASSIPPGGGTETQYF. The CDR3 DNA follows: TGTGCCAGCAGCATCCCCCCAGGCGGGGGTACGGAGACCCAGTACTTC.

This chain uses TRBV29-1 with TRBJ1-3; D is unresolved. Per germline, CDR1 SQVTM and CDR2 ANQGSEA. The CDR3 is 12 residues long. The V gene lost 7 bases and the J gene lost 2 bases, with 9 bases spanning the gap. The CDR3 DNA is TGCAGCGCCATCTCCCCTGGAAACACCATATATTTT. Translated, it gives CSAISPGNTIYF. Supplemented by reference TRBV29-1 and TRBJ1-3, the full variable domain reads SAVISQKPSRDICQRGTSLTIQCQVDSQVTMMFWYRQQPGQSLTLIATANQGSEATYESGFVIDKFPISRPNLTFSTLTVSNMSPEDSSIYLCSAISPGNTIYFGEGSWLTVV.

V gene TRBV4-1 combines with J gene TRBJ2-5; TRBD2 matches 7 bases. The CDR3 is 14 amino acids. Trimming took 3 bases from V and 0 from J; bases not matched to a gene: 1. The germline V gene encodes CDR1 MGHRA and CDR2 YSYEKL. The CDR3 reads CASSHAGDQETQYF. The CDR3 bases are TGCGCCAGCAGCCATGCGGGGGACCAAGAGACCCAGTACTTC.

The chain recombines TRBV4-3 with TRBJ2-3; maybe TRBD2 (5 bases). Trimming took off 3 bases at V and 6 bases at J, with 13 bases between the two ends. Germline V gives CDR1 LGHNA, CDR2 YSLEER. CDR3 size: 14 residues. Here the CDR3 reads CASSQSTTGDTQYF. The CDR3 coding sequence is TGCGCCAGCAGCCAGAGTACCACGGGGGATACGCAGTATTTT.

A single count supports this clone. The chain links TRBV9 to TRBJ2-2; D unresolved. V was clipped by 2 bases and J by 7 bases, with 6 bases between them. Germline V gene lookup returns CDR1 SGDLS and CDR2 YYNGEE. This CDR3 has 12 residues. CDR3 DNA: TGTGCCAGCAGCGTCTGGGACGGGGAGCTGTTTTTT. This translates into CASSVWDGELFF.